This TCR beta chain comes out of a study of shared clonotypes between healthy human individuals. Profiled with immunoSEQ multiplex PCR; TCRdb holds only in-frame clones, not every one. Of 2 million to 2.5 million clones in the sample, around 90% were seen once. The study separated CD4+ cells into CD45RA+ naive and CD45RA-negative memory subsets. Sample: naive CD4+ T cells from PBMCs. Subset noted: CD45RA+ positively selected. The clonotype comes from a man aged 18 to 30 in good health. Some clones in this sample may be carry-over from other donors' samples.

CDR3 region: CSVGPEQYF. The CDR3 nucleotides read TGCAGCGTTGGACCCGAGCAGTACTTC. This rearrangement joins TRBV29-1 to TRBJ2-7, with no clear D. The V gene lost 4 bases and the J gene lost 6 bases, with 4 bases spanning the gap. CDR1 is SQVTM and CDR2 is ANQGSEA in the germline V gene. The CDR3 runs 9 residues.